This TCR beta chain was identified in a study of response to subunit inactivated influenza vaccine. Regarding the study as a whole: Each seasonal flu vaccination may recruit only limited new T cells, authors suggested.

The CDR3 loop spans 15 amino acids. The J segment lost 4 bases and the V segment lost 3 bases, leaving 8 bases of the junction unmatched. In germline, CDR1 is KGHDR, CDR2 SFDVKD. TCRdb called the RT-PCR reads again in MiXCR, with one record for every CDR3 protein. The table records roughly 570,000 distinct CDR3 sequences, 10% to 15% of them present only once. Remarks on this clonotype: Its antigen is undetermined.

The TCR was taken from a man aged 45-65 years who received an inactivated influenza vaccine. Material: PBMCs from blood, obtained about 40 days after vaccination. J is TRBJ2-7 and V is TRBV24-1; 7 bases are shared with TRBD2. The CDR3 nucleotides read TGTGCCACCAGTGATGCCGGGGAGGGAAGGTACGAGCAGTACTTC. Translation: CATSDAGEGRYEQYF.